This T cell receptor beta chain is drawn from a study of PD-1 blockade in classical Hodgkin lymphoma. General study results and limits: Baseline TCR diversity was reportedly lower in newly diagnosed patients than healthy donors. Newly diagnosed patients and complete responders had comparable diversity at baseline. By C4D1, diversity of CD4+ TCRs had risen significantly, whereas that of CD8+ TCRs had not.

Following autologous stem cell transplantation, relapse occurred in every patient, and exposure to brentuximab vedotin varied. In the case of this clone: Its target is unknown.

Sequencing was performed with immunoSEQ multiplex PCR; in TCRdb, only in-frame clones are kept and a portion is missing. Counted here are approximately 43,000 clones, roughly nine tenths occurring once; the ten biggest clones make up just over 5.5%. The sequence derives from a human donor with classical Hodgkin lymphoma. Specimen: peripheral blood mononuclear cells (PBMCs), collected before the second cycle of nivolumab.

The CDR3 sequence: CASSQDYSGTKNIQYF. As DNA, the CDR3 is TGCGCCAGCAGCCAAGATTATTCGGGCACCAAAAACATTCAGTACTTC. This sequence joins TRBV4-1 and TRBJ2-4; D is unclear. V was cut by 0 bases and J by 2 bases, with 11 bases left in between. The V gene's germline CDR1 is MGHRA and CDR2 YSYEKL. This CDR3 has 16 amino acids.